One T cell receptor beta chain is described in this entry. Its antigen specificity is not known. No base quality information exists; no much larger clone differs at one position. TCRbeta CDR3 regions were amplified from genomic DNA by means of the immunoSEQ Assay, a bias-controlled multiplex PCR. Turning to the authors' computational methods: The number of nucleated cells in each sample was estimated by amplification of reference gene primers within the assay. To quantify the absolute abundance of each unique TCRbeta CDR3 rearrangement, sequence reads were collapsed and filtered. For each sample, productive Simpson clonality was calculated as the square root of Simpson's diversity index over productive rearrangements. Held by TCRdb, this immuneACCESS table contains in-frame sequences only and omits some clones. Under half of the omission traces to an unresolved V gene where checked; the cause of the rest is unknown. V and J calls and clone size are copied from that table; D and trimming were computed from the DNA. This sample lists roughly 170,000 clones; around 73% were detected once. Roughly 17% of the sample goes to the ten largest clones.

This record belongs to a study of blood T cell repertoires in COVID-19 (dated by TCRdb to about 2020). Study-wide context: Samples from collaborators originated in the United States, Italy and Spain and spanned both the acute and convalescent phases of COVID-19. The material from the prospective study consisted of cDNA or gDNA derived from T cells, B-cell-depleted T cells, or PBMCs. Deeply sampled blood TCRbeta repertoires from subjects exposed to, actively infected with, or recovered from COVID-19 were included in the dataset. The repertoires were made available in a free public database intended to serve as a resource for research on the immune response to SARS-CoV-2. The samples were drawn from the first 160 participants of the ongoing ImmuneRACE study and from under 1,500 subjects provided by 6 global collaborators. Nearly every sample came with metadata listing a de-identified subject ID, COVID-19 status, age in years and sex. HLA class I and class II types, where available, came from metadata supplied by the sample provider rather than from assay-based typing.

Participants in the prospective study were aged about 18 to 90 years, lived in 20 to 30 United States geographic areas, and enrolled through a virtual design. To assign participants to cohorts, the prospective study relied on clinical history that participants themselves reported in a screening survey and a study questionnaire. For ImmuneRACE Cohort 3, a participant was defined as recovered based on two consecutive negative NP/OP PCR tests, clearance by a healthcare professional, or resolution of symptoms. Each participant in the prospective study had whole blood, serum and a nasopharyngeal or oropharyngeal swab collected by mobile phlebotomists. Participants in the prospective study had the option to provide additional blood draws and questionnaires over a roughly two-month period. Before DNA extraction, blood samples from the prospective study were shipped at room temperature or frozen. What the research found in general, with its limitations: The amount of clinical and demographic metadata varied by source and participant and was provided uncurated.

The CDR3 has 12 amino acids, counting the end cysteine and phenylalanine. Just CDR3 DNA is preserved here, 36 bases in frame from base 1. CDR1 is given as SGHNT and CDR2 as YYREEE, both from the germline V gene (reference sequence). V is cut back by 4 bases and J by 7 bases, with 4 bases in the junction unmatched. Material for sequencing was PBMCs or T cells enriched from blood (not recorded which). This chain joins TRBV5-4 to TRBJ1-1; 7 bases in the middle match TRBD1. The TCR originated in a woman aged 45-65 years who had recovered from COVID-19. The bases are TGTGCCAGCAGCCTGACAGGGTATGAAGCTTTCTTT. This encodes CASSLTGYEAFF.